Sequencing of this T cell receptor beta chain was carried out in a study of cytomegalovirus exposure and HLA in healthy donors. Study observations and caveats: Earlier analysis looked at TCR beta V segments, and most were productive about 90% or about 30% of the time. Several top significant clusters appeared, in a later analysis, to be linked to common viral pathogens. Most CMV-associated TCR beta chains were later found to appear HLA-restricted.

The CDR3 sequence is 17 residues long. The V gene's germline CDR1 is LGHNA and CDR2 YNFKEQ. J lost 5 bases, V lost 1 base, and 9 bases had no gene match. Concerning this clone itself: The antigen is not known.

Both 60 Vbeta primers and 13 Jbeta primers went into the PCR. Produced via immunoSEQ multiplex PCR; TCRdb's table is partial and in-frame only. The repertoire consists of around 94,000 clones, with approximately 80% occurring once and the leading ten covering approximately 4.4%. This sequence was found in a woman in her forties in good health and CMV-seronegative. The genes are TRBV4-2 and TRBJ2-7; 12 bases align to TRBD2. The sample comprised PBMCs. CDR3 protein: CASSQVVASGGAHEQYF. Written as DNA, the CDR3 is TGTGCCAGCAGCCAAGTAGTGGCTAGCGGGGGGGCCCACGAGCAGTACTTC.